This entry concerns a single T cell receptor (beta chain). This entry comes from a study of identical twins. Germline CDR1 LGHNA, CDR2 YNFKEQ. Between the trimmed V and J ends, which lost 7 bases and 1 base, there was a span of 8 bases. This CDR3 is built from 14 residues. MiXCR was run by TCRdb on the 5' RACE reads, yielding one entry per CDR3 protein. The sample carries 1.5 million to 2 million distinct CDR3 sequences, less than 35% recorded once. The chain recombines TRBV4-2 with TRBJ1-6; no clear D. This clonotype was obtained from a newborn girl in good health. Specimen: cord blood. The CDR3: CASTPESYNSPLHF. CDR3 nucleotide sequence: TGTGCCAGCACCCCGGAGTCCTATAATTCACCCCTCCACTTT.